This T cell receptor (beta chain) was sequenced in a study of blood T cell repertoires in COVID-19. Assay used: immunoSEQ multiplex PCR; TCRdb lists only in-frame clones, some missing. Here the sample spans around 200,000 clones, approximately 87% being singletons. This clone was detected once. From germline, CDR1 is ENHRY and CDR2 SYGVKD. The CDR3 contains 16 residues. V was trimmed by 7 bases and J by 3 bases, leaving 20 bases between them. The sequence came from a woman between 50 and 59 years old with acute or convalescent COVID-19. The rearrangement joins TRBV10-3 to TRBJ2-3; tentative D call: TRBD1 (5 bases). The sequenced material came from peripheral blood. The CDR3 coding sequence is TGTGCCATCAACCCTGGTGGGAAAGGGGTTACAGATACGCAGTATTTT. Protein sequence: CAINPGGKGVTDTQYF.